This T cell receptor (beta chain) came from a study of cytotoxic CD8 clonotypes in ibrutinib-treated CLL. About the study: Mean per-sample yields comprised about 270,000 productive templates and tens of thousands of productive rearrangements. Study-wide points: T-cell clonality at baseline went above that of age-matched healthy donors and rose and fell with circulating CD8+ T-cell counts.

Comment on this clone: The antigen remains unidentified.

The CDR3 consists of 14 residues. The V end lost 7 bases, the J end lost 5 bases, and 15 bases lay between the germline ends. The V gene's germline CDR1 is SNHLY and CDR2 FYNNEI. Repertoires were generated with immunoSEQ multiplex PCR, while TCRdb's copy carries only in-frame clones and drops some. The table has approximately 74,000 clones, over 75% seen once. V and J are TRBV2 and TRBJ1-5; unclear D gene. Specimen: PBMCs, collected at disease progression, from a patient treated with ibrutinib. The sequence derives from a human donor with chronic lymphocytic leukemia. The CDR3: CASKAATYYQPQHF. The CDR3 DNA reads TGTGCCAGCAAGGCAGCTACTTACTATCAGCCCCAGCATTTT.